This T cell receptor beta chain was captured in a study of cytomegalovirus exposure and HLA in healthy donors. Study-level background: A later analysis reported the same platform for the approximately 110 validation repertoires and the 500 to 750 first-cohort repertoires.

Profiled with immunoSEQ multiplex PCR; TCRdb holds only in-frame clones, not every one. The sample includes 260,000 or so clones, about 86% of them seen just once. Regarding the study as a whole: Most TCR sequences were uncommon, yet certain public TCRs appeared in many donors.

Worth noting for this clone: Its antigen is currently unknown.

Trimming pared 6 bases from V and 2 bases from J, leaving 10 bases between. This CDR3 contains 14 residues. Germline CDR1 and CDR2: MNHNS and SASEGT. This chain connects TRBV6-1 to TRBJ1-4; maybe TRBD1 (5 bases). This TCR came from a man younger than 30 in good health and CMV-seronegative. The sample taken for sequencing was PBMCs. CDR3 bases: TGTGCCAGCAGCTTAGACAGTACTAATGAAAAACTGTTTTTT. Protein product: CASSLDSTNEKLFF.